The 20 T cell receptor beta chains presented below share a single source sample, sequenced in a study of OX40 agonist ivuxolimab in advanced cancers. Clones were sequenced by immunoSEQ multiplex PCR, and TCRdb holds only the in-frame ones, with some missing. Here the sample spans under 70,000 clones, 85% being singletons. The sample was CD4+ or CD8+ T cells sorted from blood, taken in a trial of the OX40 agonist ivuxolimab. The receptor set was obtained from an adult with an advanced solid tumor such as melanoma, head and neck, liver or kidney cancer.

The chain employs TRBV18 and TRBJ1-1; D perhaps matches TRBD1 (5 bases). Between the trimmed V and J ends, which lost 5 bases and 7 bases, there was a span of 11 bases. This CDR3 spans 12 amino acids. Germline V gene data show CDR1 as KGHSH and CDR2 as LQKENI. The CDR3 spells CASSAGTYEAFF. The DNA of the CDR3 is TGTGCCAGCTCAGCCGGGACCTATGAAGCTTTCTTT.

The rearrangement uses TRBV7-9 and TRBJ1-1, with D possibly being TRBD1 (5 bases). This CDR3 has 17 residues. The V gene's germline CDR1 is SEHNR and CDR2 FQNEAQ (reference sequence). Trimming removed 2 bases from V and 0 bases from J, with 16 bases in between. The CDR3: CASSLFLQAGMNTEAFF. In DNA, the CDR3 is TGTGCCAGCAGCTTATTCTTACAGGCAGGTATGAACACTGAAGCTTTCTTT.

The chain links TRBV19 to TRBJ1-5; D is unresolved. This CDR3 is 14 amino acids long. Germline V gives CDR1 LNHDA, CDR2 SQIVND (reference sequence). Trimming took 6 bases from V and 5 from J, leaving 14 bases between them. The CDR3 nucleotides are TGTGCCAGTAGGTTAGGTGCCAGCTATCAGCCCCAGCATTTT. Translation: CASRLGASYQPQHF.

The rearrangement joins TRBV18 to TRBJ2-1; unclear D gene. Germline assignment: CDR1 KGHSH and CDR2 LQKENI. The germline V and J ends were trimmed by 4 bases and 0 bases, with 10 bases remaining between them. This CDR3 comprises 15 residues. CDR3 nucleotides: TGTGCCAGCTCACAGGACCTCTTCTCCTACAATGAGCAGTTCTTC. This gives the protein CASSQDLFSYNEQFF.

The rearrangement joins TRBV10-1 to TRBJ1-1; D gene unclear. CDR3 size: 13 residues. Germline V lookup: CDR1 WNHNN, CDR2 SYGVQD (reference sequence). With 6 bases removed from V and 5 bases from J, the gap between germline ends came to 13 bases. The CDR3 nucleotides are TGCGCCAGCAGCGGTGGGGATTGGACTGAAGCTTTCTTT. It translates to CASSGGDWTEAFF.

The rearrangement joins TRBV15 to TRBJ2-2; 7 nucleotides line up with TRBD2. The CDR3 is 17 amino acids. The germline V gene encodes CDR1 LNHNV and CDR2 YYDKDF (reference sequence). V was clipped by 1 base and J by 4 bases; unmatched bases: 9. CDR3 region: CATSRVIGRVVTGELFF. The CDR3 DNA reads as TGTGCCACCAGCAGAGTGATTGGGAGGGTTGTCACCGGGGAGCTGTTTTTT.

This clone was observed a single time. The chain combines TRBV6-6 with TRBJ1-2; D unresolved. The length of the CDR3 is 14 residues. V gave up 5 bases and J gave up 5 bases, with 15 bases separating them. In germline, CDR1 is MNHNY, CDR2 SVGAGI (reference sequence). In DNA form, the CDR3 reads TGTGCCAGCAGTCAACTATCAAGAATGTATGGCTACACCTTC. Its translation is CASSQLSRMYGYTF.

The chain has TRBV4-1 and TRBJ1-2; D may be TRBD1 (6 bases). Germline V gene data show CDR1 as MGHRA and CDR2 as YSYEKL. Trimming stripped 3 bases from V and 6 bases from J, with 14 bases between. The CDR3 is 14 amino acids. In nucleotides, the CDR3 is TGCGCCAGCAGCCAGACCGGGACATCTGATGGCTACACCTTC. Translation: CASSQTGTSDGYTF.

The chain links TRBV9 to TRBJ2-3; perhaps TRBD1 as D (5 bases). The V gene lost 1 base and the J gene lost 6 bases, with 9 bases spanning the gap. The CDR3 has 13 amino acids. Germline lookup yields CDR1 SGDLS and CDR2 YYNGEE. The CDR3 here is CASSVQGRDTQYF. For the CDR3, the DNA is TGTGCCAGCAGCGTACAGGGCAGGGATACGCAGTATTTT.

This clone was observed once. The chain uses TRBV27 and TRBJ1-1, with D tentatively TRBD1 (6 bases). CDR3 length: 15 residues. The germline V gene has CDR1 MNHEY and CDR2 SMNVEV (reference sequence). With 2 bases removed from V and 2 bases from J, the gap between germline ends came to 12 bases. The DNA for the CDR3 is TGTGCCAGCAGTTTAAGGGGGATGACCAACACTGAAGCTTTCTTT. It encodes CASSLRGMTNTEAFF.

The V gene is TRBV10-1, the J gene TRBJ1-1; 7 nucleotides agree with TRBD1. The CDR3 contains 14 residues. Germline V lookup: CDR1 WNHNN, CDR2 SYGVQD (reference sequence). The junction had 1 base not matched to a gene; V was cut back by 0 bases and J by 3 bases. The CDR3 sequence is CASSESGQYTEAFF. The CDR3 DNA is TGCGCCAGCAGTGAGTCGGGACAGTACACTGAAGCTTTCTTT.

The V call is TRBV19, the J call TRBJ2-6; 7 bases line up with TRBD1. This CDR3 region has 15 residues. V trimming: 3 bases; J trimming: 2 bases; junction bases outside the gene matches: 1. Germline V CDR1 and CDR2: LNHDA, SQIVND (reference sequence). The CDR3 DNA is TGTGCCAGTAGTATGGGGACAGCTGGGGCCAACGTCCTGACTTTC. Translating it yields CASSMGTAGANVLTF.

This clone was recorded a few times. This rearrangement joins TRBV10-3 to TRBJ1-5; maybe TRBD1 (6 bases). The CDR3 extends over 12 amino acids. Per germline, CDR1 ENHRY and CDR2 SYGVKD. Trimming left V 10 bases short and J 4 bases short, with 11 bases between. CDR3 bases: TGTGCCACCTCTCAGGGGAATCAGCCCCAGCATTTT. The encoded protein is CATSQGNQPQHF.

The table lists this clone with a count of one. V and J are TRBV7-3 and TRBJ2-5; D unresolved. Deletions cut 6 bases from V and 2 bases from J, with 13 bases between. Germline values: CDR1 SGHTA, CDR2 FQGTGA. This CDR3 has 14 residues. CDR3: CASSRGGWQETQYF. The DNA for the CDR3 is TGTGCCAGCAGTCGCGGCGGATGGCAAGAGACCCAGTACTTC.

The V and J genes are TRBV18 and TRBJ1-5; D gene ambiguous. V lost 3 bases and J lost 1, with 7 bases in between. Germline V CDR1 and CDR2: KGHSH, LQKENI. The CDR3 consists of 14 residues. CDR3 sequence reads: CASSPSGSNQPQHF. CDR3 nucleotide sequence: TGTGCCAGCTCACCTTCAGGCAGCAATCAGCCCCAGCATTTT.

J is TRBJ1-1 and V is TRBV15; no firm D call. V lost 6 bases and J 1 base, leaving 9 bases between the germline ends. Germline CDR1 reads LNHNV; CDR2 reads YYDKDF (reference sequence). The CDR3 length is 13 residues. CDR3 in amino acids: CATRPTQNTEAFF. The CDR3 region has the DNA TGTGCCACCAGACCCACACAGAACACTGAAGCTTTCTTT.

The chain is built from TRBV18 and TRBJ2-7; D not certain. The CDR3 extends over 14 amino acids. V dropped 3 bases and J dropped 0 bases, with 9 bases sitting between them. The V gene's germline CDR1 is KGHSH and CDR2 LQKENI. The CDR3 is CASSPWADSYEQYF. CDR3 bases: TGTGCCAGCTCACCGTGGGCAGACTCCTACGAGCAGTACTTC.

V and J are TRBV5-5 and TRBJ2-5, with D possibly TRBD1 on 5 matching bases. The CDR3 totals 13 residues. V was trimmed by 2 bases and J by 2 bases, leaving 7 bases between them. Germline-derived CDR1 and CDR2 are SGHKS and YYEKEE (reference sequence). In DNA form, the CDR3 reads TGTGCCAGCAGCTTTAGGGGTCAAGAGACCCAGTACTTC. This sequence encodes CASSFRGQETQYF.

The chain combines TRBV28 with TRBJ1-5; 8 nucleotides agree with TRBD1. Unmatched junction bases numbered 4, after V lost 10 bases and J lost 5 bases. This CDR3 contains 12 residues. Germline values: CDR1 MDHEN, CDR2 SYDVKM. Written as DNA, the CDR3 is TGTGCCATAAGACAGGGGTATCAGCCCCAGCATTTT. The encoded protein is CAIRQGYQPQHF. The whole variable domain, remainder taken from reference TRBV28 and TRBJ1-5, is DVKVTQSSRYLVKRTGEKVFLECVQDMDHENMFWYRQDPGLGLRLIYFSYDVKMKEKGDIPEGYSVSREKKERFSLILESASTNQTSMYLCAIRQGYQPQHFGDGTRLSIL.

Concerning this clone: Other DNA sequences within the sample encode an identical CDR3. The chain has TRBV7-9 and TRBJ2-7, with 7 bases fitting TRBD1. CDR1 is SEHNR and CDR2 is FQNEAQ in the germline V gene (reference sequence). V lost 5 bases to trimming and J lost 2 bases; unmatched junction nucleotides: 6. This CDR3 has 14 amino acids. This CDR3 reads CASSPRQGTYEQYF. CDR3 nucleotides: TGTGCCAGCAGCCCCAGACAGGGAACCTACGAGCAGTACTTC.